The rows below give T cell receptor beta chains drawn from one sample of a study of T cell responses to AZD1222 COVID-19 vaccine. Measured with immunoSEQ multiplex PCR; TCRdb has only the in-frame clones, and not every one. Among over 100,000 clones listed, about 90% were seen once. The material sequenced was peripheral blood, taken on day 0 of AZD1222 vaccination. The receptors stem from an adult in good health. CDR3s include the opening cysteine and the closing phenylalanine or tryptophan. The D gene is left open where the match is weak. Only part of the rows carry a size: once, few, many, or a class if the clone is expanded.

j_gene,abundance,d_gene,v_gene,CDR3aa,CDR3nt
TRBJ2-7,NA,NA,TRBV5-6,CASSVGPGDTLSSYEQYF,TGTGCCAGCAGCGTGGGTCCCGGGGACACCTTAAGCTCCTACGAGCAGTACTTC
TRBJ2-3,once,NA,TRBV18,CASSPVGTLGDTQYF,TGTGCCAGCTCACCCGTCGGGACTCTGGGGGATACGCAGTATTTT
TRBJ1-3,NA,NA,TRBV2,CASRTTGSGNTIYF,TGTGCCAGCAGGACCACAGGGAGCGGAAACACCATATATTTT
TRBJ2-5,NA,TRBD2,TRBV13,CASSFRLASGQETQYF,TGTGCCAGCAGCTTCCGGCTCGCTAGCGGCCAAGAGACCCAGTACTTC
TRBJ1-2,NA,NA,TRBV28,CASSWTVYGYTF,TGTGCCAGCAGTTGGACAGTATATGGCTACACCTTC
TRBJ2-1,NA,NA,TRBV24-1,CATSDPSEGPGNEQFF,TGTGCCACCAGTGATCCCTCGGAAGGGCCGGGCAATGAGCAGTTCTTC
TRBJ1-2,NA,NA,TRBV10-3,CAISSFRAREGGYTF,TGTGCCATCAGCTCGTTCCGGGCCAGGGAAGGCGGCTACACCTTC
TRBJ2-2,few,NA,TRBV27,CASSRGGGTGELFF,TGTGCCAGCAGCCGGGGAGGGGGCACCGGGGAGCTGTTTTTT
TRBJ2-1,NA,NA,TRBV30,CAWTSKVSYNEQFF,TGTGCCTGGACCTCAAAGGTCTCCTACAATGAGCAGTTCTTC
TRBJ2-7,NA,TRBD1,TRBV5-1,CASSLSGQGFGEQYF,TGCGCCAGCAGCTTGTCTGGACAGGGATTCGGAGAGCAGTACTTC
TRBJ2-7,NA,NA,TRBV7-3,CASSSMRGPYEQYF,TGTGCCAGCAGCAGTATGAGGGGACCCTACGAGCAGTACTTC
TRBJ2-1,NA,NA,TRBV27,CASSRLEGGNEQFF,TGTGCCAGCAGTCGCCTTGAGGGGGGCAATGAGCAGTTCTTC
TRBJ2-1,NA,NA,TRBV29-1,CSVEEWVQSSYNEQFF,TGCAGCGTTGAAGAATGGGTGCAGTCGTCCTACAATGAGCAGTTCTTC
TRBJ1-1,NA,NA,TRBV19,CASTGMGVLATNTEAFF,TGTGCCAGTACTGGCATGGGAGTTTTGGCGACGAACACTGAAGCTTTCTTT
TRBJ1-2,NA,TRBD1,TRBV2,CASSPDRANYGYTF,TGTGCCAGCAGTCCAGACAGGGCTAACTATGGCTACACCTTC
TRBJ1-2,NA,TRBD1,TRBV7-2,CASSLDRGDNYGYTF,TGTGCCAGCAGCCTGGACAGGGGAGATAACTATGGCTACACCTTC
TRBJ2-7,once,NA,TRBV2,CASTQDSDYEQYF,TGTGCCAGCACCCAAGACAGCGACTACGAGCAGTACTTC
TRBJ2-3,NA,TRBD2,TRBV6-4,CASSGTGTSARDTQYF,TGTGCCAGCAGTGGAACCGGGACTAGCGCTAGAGATACGCAGTATTTT
TRBJ1-2,NA,TRBD1,TRBV5-6,CASSRRDRGLNGYTF,TGTGCCAGCAGCAGAAGGGACAGGGGGTTGAACGGCTACACCTTC
TRBJ2-6,NA,NA,TRBV7-8,CASTFRGRVRGSGANVLTF,TGTGCCAGTACCTTTAGGGGCAGGGTTCGAGGCTCTGGGGCCAACGTCCTGACTTTC
TRBJ2-7,NA,TRBD1,TRBV2,CASSEVGTGLSYEQYF,TGTGCCAGCAGTGAAGTCGGGACAGGGTTAAGCTACGAGCAGTACTTC
TRBJ2-3,NA,NA,TRBV3-1/TRBV3-2,CASSPHPSSTDTQYF,TGTGCCAGCAGCCCCCACCCCTCTAGCACAGATACGCAGTATTTT
TRBJ2-7,few,NA,TRBV3-1/TRBV3-2,CASSQAPGQGYEQYF,TGTGCCAGCAGCCAAGCCCCCGGGCAGGGCTACGAGCAGTACTTC
TRBJ2-2,NA,NA,TRBV27,CASSLWVGGIRTGELFF,TGTGCCAGCAGTTTATGGGTGGGGGGCATTCGCACCGGGGAGCTGTTTTTT
TRBJ1-6,NA,NA,TRBV28,CASSLRVSPLHF,TGTGCCAGCAGTTTAAGGGTATCACCCCTCCACTTT
TRBJ1-2,NA,NA,TRBV7-9,CASSPDFNGYTF,TGTGCCAGCAGCCCCGATTTTAATGGCTACACCTTC
TRBJ2-3,NA,TRBD2,TRBV7-2,CASGIAGGRDTQYF,TGTGCCAGCGGCATAGCGGGGGGGCGCGATACGCAGTATTTT
TRBJ2-3,few,TRBD2,TRBV4-2,CASSQVVGRTDTQYF,TGTGCCAGCAGCCAAGTTGTCGGGAGGACCGATACGCAGTATTTT
TRBJ1-2,NA,TRBD1,TRBV30,CAWSVGQGSRGYTF,TGTGCCTGGAGTGTCGGACAGGGAAGTCGTGGCTACACCTTC
TRBJ2-2,NA,NA,TRBV28,CASSSTGPANTGELFF,TGTGCCAGCAGTTCTACAGGGCCTGCGAACACCGGGGAGCTGTTTTTT
TRBJ1-1,NA,NA,TRBV5-1,CASSLSEGLGEAFF,TGCGCCAGCAGCCTTAGTGAGGGTCTGGGCGAAGCTTTCTTT